This is a list of T cell receptor beta chains from one sample in a study of Graves' ophthalmopathy and Graves' hyperthyroidism. TCRdb passed the multiplex PCR reads through MiXCR, listing each CDR3 protein once. The table records around 670,000 distinct CDR3 sequences, 40% of them present only once. Sample: peripheral blood. The receptors shown here come from an adult man with Graves' ophthalmopathy. Both conserved end residues are part of each CDR3. The D gene is left open where the match is weak. Not every row has a clone size; where given, it reads once, few, many or a size class.

clone size	V gene	D gene	J gene	CDR3 DNA	CDR3 protein
many	TRBV29-1	NA	TRBJ1-1	TGCAGCGTAGCCCGACAGAGAAACACTGAAGCTTTCTTT	CSVARQRNTEAFF
many	TRBV19	NA	TRBJ2-7	TGTGCCAGTAGTATAGCGGGCGGCCTCTACGAGCAGTACTTC	CASSIAGGLYEQYF
NA	TRBV10-3	NA	TRBJ1-2	TGTGCCATCAGGGGAGACTATTATGGCTACACCTTC	CAIRGDYYGYTF
NA	TRBV9	TRBD1	TRBJ1-2	TGTGCCAGCAGCCCTCGGACAGGGCTCCTACCTATGTATGGCTACACCTTC	CASSPRTGLLPMYGYTF
NA	TRBV7-9	TRBD1	TRBJ2-7	TGTGCCAGCAGCCAAGAGAGGACAGGAGACTACGAGCAGTACTTC	CASSQERTGDYEQYF
NA	TRBV24-1	TRBD1	TRBJ1-5	TGTGCCAGCAGTAGATTGACAGGGGGCCTTCAGCCCCAGCATTTT	CASSRLTGGLQPQHF
many	TRBV20-1	NA	TRBJ1-6	TGCAGTGCTAGAGATTCCCAGAGCTATAATTCACCCCTCCACTTT	CSARDSQSYNSPLHF
few	TRBV19	NA	TRBJ1-5	TGTGCCAGTACCCCCGACACATATAGCAATCAGCCCCAGCATTTT	CASTPDTYSNQPQHF
NA	TRBV10-2	NA	TRBJ1-5	TGCGCCAGCAGTGAATCGGGAGGTACGCGGCCCCAGCATTTT	CASSESGGTRPQHF
few	TRBV20-1	NA	TRBJ1-6	TGCAGTGCTAGAGTGGGGAGCTCCTATAATTCACCCCTCCACTTT	CSARVGSSYNSPLHF
NA	TRBV19	TRBD2	TRBJ2-7	TGTGCCAGTAGTATAGCTAGCGGCCGCCTCTACGAGCAGTACTTC	CASSIASGRLYEQYF
NA	TRBV12-3/TRBV12-4	TRBD1	TRBJ2-7	TGTGCCAGCGTCCCGTGGACAGGGGTATACGAGCAGTACTTC	CASVPWTGVYEQYF
NA	TRBV12-3/TRBV12-4	NA	TRBJ2-7	TGTGCCAGCAGTCCCAACGGCGTCGGGGAGCAGTACTTC	CASSPNGVGEQYF
NA	TRBV12-3/TRBV12-4	NA	TRBJ1-2	TGTGCCAGCAGTTTGGGCCGTTGGGACGCTTCGGGTGGCTACACCTTC	CASSLGRWDASGGYTF
NA	TRBV18	NA	TRBJ1-5	TGTGCCAGCTCACCCTACAGCGTTCAACGGAGGCAGCCCCAGCATTTT	CASSPYSVQRRQPQHF
few	TRBV19	TRBD1	TRBJ1-2	TGTGCCAGTAGTATTCAGCCAGGGGGATTCCGCTATGGCTACACCTTC	CASSIQPGGFRYGYTF
NA	TRBV24-1	NA	TRBJ2-7	TGTGCCACCAGTGATGCAAGCAGGACCTACGAGCAGTACTTC	CATSDASRTYEQYF
few	TRBV12-3/TRBV12-4	NA	TRBJ2-5	TGTGCCAGCAGTTTGGCCAGGGTAGAAGAGACCCAGTACTTC	CASSLARVEETQYF
few	TRBV19	NA	TRBJ1-2	TGTGCCAGTAGTACTGGGTTGAACTATGGCTACACCTTC	CASSTGLNYGYTF
many	TRBV12-3/TRBV12-4	TRBD1	TRBJ1-1	TGTGCCAGCAGGACCGGGACAGGCGCGAATGAAGCTTTCTTT	CASRTGTGANEAFF
few	TRBV10-3	NA	TRBJ1-1	TGTGCCAGCAGAGGGCCCCAGGGTACTGAAGCTTTCTTT	CASRGPQGTEAFF
many	TRBV5-4	TRBD1	TRBJ1-2	TGTGCCAGCAGCCCGCCGGGACAGCGAAACTATGGCTACACCTTC	CASSPPGQRNYGYTF
few	TRBV7-9	NA	TRBJ2-7	TGTGCCAGCAGTTTATTGCAGGGAAGGTCCGAGCAGTACTTC	CASSLLQGRSEQYF
few	TRBV14	TRBD2	TRBJ2-5	TGTGCCAGCAGCCAATATAGGGGACTAGCCGGAGAGACCCAGTACTTC	CASSQYRGLAGETQYF
many	TRBV2	NA	TRBJ2-5	TGTGCCAGCAGTGTTAGGGAGACCCAGTACTTC	CASSVRETQYF
NA	TRBV7-2	NA	TRBJ2-7	TGTGCCAGCAGTCAAGGGACCACCTCCTACAATGAGCAGTACTTC	CASSQGTTSYNEQYF
NA	TRBV29-1	NA	TRBJ2-7	TGCAGCGTAGGGATTGTTTCCTACGAGCAGTACTTC	CSVGIVSYEQYF
NA	TRBV19	TRBD1	TRBJ1-4	TGTGCCAGTAGTCCCAGGGACAGGGACAAACTGTTTTTT	CASSPRDRDKLFF
few	TRBV19	NA	TRBJ1-1	TGTGCCAGTAGTATCCGTATCAGGGACACTGAAGCTTTCTTT	CASSIRIRDTEAFF
many	TRBV7-9	NA	TRBJ1-2	TGTGCCAGCAGCTTGGCCCACAGGGACTATGGCTACACCTTC	CASSLAHRDYGYTF
NA	TRBV7-2	TRBD1	TRBJ1-1	TGTGCCAGCAGATTGACAGGGGGCACTGGAGCTTTCTTT	CASRLTGGTGAFF
many	TRBV29-1	NA	TRBJ2-7	TGCAGCGTTGAGGACGGCCCCTACGAGCAGTACTTC	CSVEDGPYEQYF
NA	TRBV5-4	TRBD1	TRBJ2-7	TGTGCCAGCAGCTTGAACCGGGACAGTTCCTACGAGCAGTACTTC	CASSLNRDSSYEQYF
NA	TRBV7-2	NA	TRBJ1-5	TGCGCCAGCAGCCAAGATACGCAGCATTTT	CASSQDTQHF
few	TRBV7-9	NA	TRBJ2-5	TGTGCCAGCAGCTTTCCCGGTGGGGAGACCCAGTACTTC	CASSFPGGETQYF
NA	TRBV2	TRBD2	TRBJ2-5	TGTGCCGGCAGCCTCGGGACTAGCGGGGGCCAAGAGACCCAGTACTTC	CAGSLGTSGGQETQYF
NA	TRBV20-1	NA	TRBJ2-7	TGCAGTGCGGAGAGAGGTCTTTCCTACGAGCAGTACTTC	CSAERGLSYEQYF
NA	TRBV10-3	NA	TRBJ1-2	TGTGCCATCAGTGCGTTCAGGGATTTTAGCTATGGCTACACCTTC	CAISAFRDFSYGYTF
NA	TRBV20-1	TRBD1	TRBJ1-1	TGCAGTGCTCCCAAACGGGGAGGGGGCTGGACTGAAGCTTTCTTT	CSAPKRGGGWTEAFF
NA	TRBV5-4	NA	TRBJ2-7	TGTGCCAGCAGCGACAGGAGACTCGGGGGCGAGCAGTACTTC	CASSDRRLGGEQYF
once	TRBV19	NA	TRBJ1-1	TGTGCCAGCGAAAGGACGGTGAACACTGAAGCTTTCTTT	CASERTVNTEAFF
NA	TRBV9	NA	TRBJ2-2	TGTGCCAGCAGCACGAGGGGTGGCGTAAACACCGGGGAGCTGTTTTTT	CASSTRGGVNTGELFF
few	TRBV20-1	NA	TRBJ2-7	TGCAGTGCTAGTGTTAGGGACCCCTACGAGCAGTACTTC	CSASVRDPYEQYF
many	TRBV19	TRBD1	TRBJ1-2	TGTGCCAGCTCACAGGGGTCCACCTATGGCTACACCTTC	CASSQGSTYGYTF
NA	TRBV7-9	NA	TRBJ2-3	TGTGCCAGCAGCTCCGCCAGGGTCCGACCCGAAGACACAGATACGCAGTATTTT	CASSSARVRPEDTDTQYF
many	TRBV7-9	NA	TRBJ2-5	TGTGCCAGTCAGACGGCCCAAGAGACCCAGTACTTC	CASQTAQETQYF
NA	TRBV29-1	NA	TRBJ1-1	TGCAGCGTTGCCGGACAGTATAACACTGAAGCTTTCTTT	CSVAGQYNTEAFF
few	TRBV4-1	TRBD1	TRBJ2-5	TGCGCCAGCAGCCAAGATGGTCGACAGGGAGAGACCCAGTACTTC	CASSQDGRQGETQYF
few	TRBV10-3	NA	TRBJ1-2	TGTGCCAGCACCTTAACCGTAGACAGCCGCTATGGCTACACCTTC	CASTLTVDSRYGYTF
NA	TRBV16	NA	TRBJ2-7	TGTGCCAGCAGCCCCCAGAGGACTTACGAGCAGTACTTC	CASSPQRTYEQYF
once	TRBV7-9	NA	TRBJ2-2	NA	CASSLGPGSCFF
few	TRBV2	NA	TRBJ2-7	TGTGCCAGCAGTGAATACAGGGCAGGTAACTCCTACGAGCAGTACTTC	CASSEYRAGNSYEQYF
many	TRBV7-9	NA	TRBJ1-1	TGTGCCAGCAGCTCCCACCACACTGAAGCTTTCTTT	CASSSHHTEAFF
many	TRBV29-1	NA	TRBJ1-3	TGCAGCGTTGAAGGGGGGTTACCAGGAAACACCATATATTTT	CSVEGGLPGNTIYF